The sequence of this TCR beta chain was determined in a study of graft-versus-host responses after intestinal transplantation. Clones were sequenced by immunoSEQ multiplex PCR, and TCRdb holds only the in-frame ones, with some missing. This table holds approximately 90,000 clones, 93% found once. About this clone itself: Its antigen remains unknown.

The TCR was taken from a human donor who received an intestinal transplant. The source material was unstimulated CD8+ T cells sorted from spleen or lymph node cells, sampled before intestinal transplant.

The CDR3 region is CASSLREGSYNEQFF. In nucleotides, the CDR3 is TGCGCCAGCAGCCTCAGGGAAGGCTCCTACAATGAGCAGTTCTTC. The chain couples TRBV4-3 to TRBJ2-1; tentative D call: TRBD1 (5 bases). Trimming removed 4 bases from V and 0 bases from J, with 10 bases in between. The CDR3 spans 15 residues. The germline CDR1 and CDR2 sequences are LGHNA and YSLEER.